This T cell receptor (beta chain) was recovered during a study of shared clonotypes between healthy human individuals. Study results and caveats: Some naive CD4 clonotypes, roughly 5%, turned up in common across a handful of donors.

About this clone: What it binds is not known.

V lost 5 bases and J 9 bases, leaving 14 bases between the germline ends. The germline V gene encodes CDR1 SEHNR and CDR2 FQNEAQ (reference sequence). CDR3 length equals 12 residues. At deep level, the assay was performed. The genomic DNA of each subset was split evenly across several immunoSEQ plates. The data were produced by immunoSEQ multiplex PCR, yet TCRdb's version contains in-frame clones alone and is incomplete. The sample has about 2 million clones; approximately 95% are singletons. This TCR was sampled from a man younger than 35 in good health. This rearrangement joins TRBV7-9 to TRBJ2-7, with D tentatively TRBD1 or TRBD2 (5 bases each). Sequenced: naive CD4+ T cells sorted from blood. Indicated subset: CD45RA+ positively selected. The CDR3 here is CASSLTSGTQYF. The CDR3 bases are TGTGCCAGCAGCCTGACCTCGGGGACGCAGTACTTC.